These 25 T cell receptor beta chains originate from one sample sequenced in a study of identifying expanded T cells in peripheral blood. Assay: immunoSEQ multiplex PCR; the TCRdb copy retains only in-frame clones and omits some. This table holds 55,000 to 75,000 clones, more than 75% found once. The source material was blood. Every receptor here comes from a person aged 18-69 years in good health.

The chain is built from TRBV4-3 and TRBJ2-1; 15 positions match TRBD2. The length of the CDR3 is 18 residues. The germline V gene encodes CDR1 LGHNA and CDR2 YSLEER. The ends lost 0 bases at V and 3 bases at J; junction bases unmatched: 3. Here the CDR3 DNA reads TGCGCCAGCAGCCAAGACGGACTAGCGGGAGGGATCTACAATGAGCAGTTCTTC. This translates into CASSQDGLAGGIYNEQFF.

This rearrangement joins TRBV10-2 to TRBJ1-3; 9 bases map to TRBD1. CDR3 length: 14 amino acids. In germline, CDR1 is WSHSY, CDR2 SAAADI. With V trimmed by 5 bases and J by 6 bases, 5 bases remained unmatched. The CDR3 DNA reads as TGCGCCAGCAGTAGGACAGGGGAGGCAAACACCATATATTTT. Its translation is CASSRTGEANTIYF.

The CDR3 sequence is CASSFTGTGDFNSGNTIYF. In DNA, the CDR3 is TGTGCCAGCAGCTTTACCGGGACAGGGGATTTTAACTCTGGAAACACCATATATTTT. The V gene is TRBV7-9, the J gene TRBJ1-3; 10 bases agree with TRBD1. The CDR3 contains 19 residues. After removal of 3 bases from V and 0 bases from J, the junction contained 11 bases not matched to a gene. Germline values: CDR1 SEHNR, CDR2 FQNEAQ (reference sequence).

This chain uses TRBV7-3 with TRBJ2-2; D not resolved. The CDR3 has 14 amino acids. Germline V gene sequence: CDR1 SGHTA, CDR2 FQGTGA. V lost 5 bases, J lost 1 base, and 8 bases lay in between. The CDR3 region is CASSLDGNTGELFF. CDR3 nucleotides: TGTGCCAGCAGCCTGGACGGGAACACCGGGGAGCTGTTTTTT.

The chain carries TRBV11-1 and TRBJ1-6; no definite D call. This CDR3 region has 14 residues. CDR1 and CDR2 (germline): SGHAT, FQDESV (reference sequence). V was clipped by 5 bases and J by 8 bases, with 13 bases between them. The CDR3 here is CASSRTEADSPLHF. CDR3 nucleotide sequence: TGTGCCAGCAGCCGGACCGAGGCGGATTCACCCCTCCACTTT.

The chain couples TRBV23-1 to TRBJ1-2; D may be TRBD1 (6 bases). TRBV23-1 carries the ORF label, with uncertain function. The CDR3 length is 12 residues. V was pared by 8 bases and J by 6 bases, with 13 bases between. The DNA for the CDR3 is TGCGCCAGCGAAAGGGGGGCCAATGGCTACACCTTC. This encodes CASERGANGYTF.

The rearrangement links TRBV6-6 to TRBJ1-3, with D uncertain. From germline, CDR1 is MNHNY and CDR2 SVGAGI (reference sequence). This CDR3 has 12 amino acids. V shed 2 bases and J shed 3 bases, with 2 bases lying between them. This CDR3 reads CASSYRGNTIYF. The CDR3 DNA reads TGTGCCAGCAGTTACCGTGGAAACACCATATATTTT.

The V and J genes are TRBV18 and TRBJ1-1; D is perhaps TRBD1 (6 bases). Germline V lookup: CDR1 KGHSH, CDR2 LQKENI. The CDR3 runs 14 residues. V lost 1 base and J 3 bases, leaving 9 bases between the germline ends. As DNA, the CDR3 is TGTGCCAGCTCACCACTACAGGGAGACACTGAAGCTTTCTTT. Its translation: CASSPLQGDTEAFF.

The chain recombines TRBV11-2 with TRBJ1-1; D remains unclear. Trimming took off 4 bases at V and 2 bases at J, with 11 bases between the two ends. The CDR3 consists of 14 residues. Germline lookup yields CDR1 SGHAT and CDR2 FQNNGV. DNA for the CDR3: TGTGCCAGCAGCTGGCCTGGGATAAACACTGAAGCTTTCTTT. Its protein product is CASSWPGINTEAFF.

The gene calls are TRBV5-6 and TRBJ2-7; no reliable D call. Germline assignment: CDR1 SGHDT and CDR2 YYEEEE. CDR3 size: 13 residues. V was cut by 2 bases and J by 1 base, with 7 bases left in between. CDR3 DNA sequence: TGTGCCAGCAGCTTACAGAGATCCTACGAGCAGTACTTC. Amino acids: CASSLQRSYEQYF.

V gene TRBV28 combines with J gene TRBJ2-4; no firm D call. Germline V gene lookup returns CDR1 MDHEN and CDR2 SYDVKM. With 5 bases removed from V and 7 bases from J, the gap between germline ends came to 18 bases. The CDR3 is 15 residues long. CDR3 loop: CASSLSGSKGNIQYF. The CDR3 region has the DNA TGTGCCAGCAGTCTTAGTGGTTCTAAGGGCAACATTCAGTACTTC.

V is TRBV15 and J is TRBJ2-2; D is unresolved. The length of the CDR3 is 15 residues. Germline V CDR1 and CDR2: LNHNV, YYDKDF (reference sequence). V shed 5 bases and J shed 5 bases, with 15 bases lying between them. The CDR3 sequence is CATSSGGSPTGELFF. The CDR3 DNA is TGTGCCACCAGCTCCGGTGGCAGTCCGACCGGGGAGCTGTTTTTT.

CDR3 protein: CASSSQGAAGELFF. CDR3 sequence (DNA): TGCGCCAGCAGCTCGCAGGGGGCAGCCGGGGAGCTGTTTTTT. The gene calls are TRBV5-1 and TRBJ2-2, with 8 bases fitting TRBD1. The germline gives CDR1 SGHRS, CDR2 YFSETQ. The CDR3 is made up of 14 amino acids. V trimming: 3 bases; J trimming: 6 bases; junction bases outside the gene matches: 4.

The rearrangement joins TRBV25-1 to TRBJ2-1; D gene unclear. Trimming removed 3 bases at V and 7 bases at J, with 10 bases between. Germline V gives CDR1 MGHDK, CDR2 SYGVNS. The CDR3 contains 13 residues. CDR3 in amino acids: CASSDSGWNEQFF. The CDR3 bases are TGTGCCAGCAGTGACTCCGGGTGGAATGAGCAGTTCTTC.

This clone was recorded once. V is TRBV10-3 and J is TRBJ1-3; 7 bases line up with TRBD1. CDR3 length: 16 amino acids. Germline V lookup: CDR1 ENHRY, CDR2 SYGVKD. The V gene end was trimmed by 3 bases and the J gene end by 0 bases; junction bases not matched to a gene: 5. CDR3 protein: CAISERQGSSGNTIYF. The CDR3 DNA follows: TGTGCCATCAGTGAACGACAGGGAAGCTCTGGAAACACCATATATTTT.

This sequence joins TRBV2 and TRBJ2-6; 11 nucleotides agree with TRBD1. This CDR3 has 16 residues. Trimming cost V 6 bases and J 6 bases; bases outside gene matches: 7. Germline lookup yields CDR1 SNHLY and CDR2 FYNNEI. This chain's CDR3 is CASREDRGRVANVLTF. The DNA of the CDR3 is TGTGCCAGCAGGGAGGACAGGGGGCGCGTGGCCAACGTCCTGACTTTC.

The V gene is TRBV29-1, the J gene TRBJ2-5; D unclear. Germline CDR1 and CDR2: SQVTM and ANQGSEA. V was trimmed by 3 bases and J by 5 bases, leaving 4 bases between them. The CDR3 runs 10 residues. CDR3 protein: CSVDGETQYF. CDR3 nucleotide sequence: TGCAGCGTTGATGGGGAGACCCAGTACTTC.

The chain recombines TRBV14 with TRBJ1-1; TRBD1 might be the D (6 bases). Germline V gives CDR1 SGHDN, CDR2 FVKESK. This CDR3 has 15 residues. V was shortened by 2 bases and J by 3 bases, with 13 bases between the two germline ends. The CDR3 loop reads CASSQRTGRHTEAFF. In DNA form, the CDR3 reads TGTGCCAGCAGCCAACGAACAGGGAGGCACACTGAAGCTTTCTTT. The complete variable domain, with remaining parts taken from reference TRBV14 and TRBJ1-1, reads EAGVTQFPSHSVIEKGQTVTLRCDPISGHDNLYWYRRVMGKEIKFLLHFVKESKQDESGMPNNRFLAERTGGTYSTLKVQPAELEDSGVYFCASSQRTGRHTEAFFGQGTRLTVV.

This chain uses TRBV5-6 with TRBJ1-1; D not resolved. This CDR3 spans 14 amino acids. V gave up 0 bases and J gave up 1 base, with 7 bases separating them. Per germline, CDR1 SGHDT and CDR2 YYEEEE. The CDR3 DNA reads TGTGCCAGCAGCTTGGGCGCCCGGAACACTGAAGCTTTCTTT. Amino acids: CASSLGARNTEAFF.

The V and J genes are TRBV2 and TRBJ1-5; 7 positions match TRBD1. The germline gives CDR1 SNHLY, CDR2 FYNNEI. There are 14 residues in the CDR3. Unmatched junction bases numbered 9, after V lost 4 bases and J lost 9 bases. Here the CDR3 reads CASSAGTVRRPQHF. CDR3 DNA sequence: TGTGCCAGCAGTGCTGGGACAGTACGAAGGCCCCAGCATTTT.

This chain joins TRBV6-4 and TRBJ2-6, with 10 nucleotides matching TRBD1. Trimming cost V 4 bases and J 0 bases; bases outside gene matches: 0. The length of the CDR3 is 16 residues. Looked up from germline, CDR1 is MRHNA and CDR2 is SNTAGT. CDR3 sequence (DNA): TGTGCCAGCAGTGGGACAGGGGGCTCTGGGGCCAACGTCCTGACTTTC. This encodes CASSGTGGSGANVLTF.

The CDR3 sequence: CASSLGTGELFF. CDR3 in DNA: TGTGCCAGCAGCTTGGGGACCGGGGAGCTGTTTTTT. The rearrangement uses TRBV7-6 and TRBJ2-2; no definite D call. V lost 3 bases to trimming and J lost 5 bases, with 4 bases between them. The CDR3 sequence is 12 residues long. Germline V gene sequence: CDR1 SGHVS, CDR2 FNYEAQ.

The V and J genes are TRBV10-2 and TRBJ2-5; a possible D gene is TRBD1 (5 bases). CDR1 is WSHSY, CDR2 SAAADI, per germline. This CDR3 region has 13 residues. The ends were cut back, 6 bases at V and 2 bases at J, with 10 bases in the middle. CDR3 protein: CASRFAGQETQYF. For the CDR3, the DNA is TGCGCCAGCAGGTTCGCAGGGCAAGAGACCCAGTACTTC.

The rearrangement joins TRBV6-1 to TRBJ1-1; the D is unclear. The V and J ends lost 10 bases and 5 bases respectively, with 17 bases between them. Germline lookup yields CDR1 MNHNS and CDR2 SASEGT. The CDR3 length is 13 residues. CDR3 nucleotides: TGTGCCACCCATACAAGGGCGGGAACTGAAGCTTTCTTT. Amino acid sequence: CATHTRAGTEAFF.

The rearrangement uses TRBV19 and TRBJ1-5; D is unresolved. The CDR3 covers 13 residues. Germline CDR1 is LNHDA and CDR2 is SQIVND (reference sequence). Trimming left V 5 bases short and J 1 base short, with 6 bases between. The CDR3 spells CASSQNSNQPQHF. Written as DNA, the CDR3 is TGTGCCAGTAGTCAGAACAGCAATCAGCCCCAGCATTTT.